This T cell receptor (beta chain) was sequenced for a study of untreated major depressive disorder. Notes on the study in general: Depressed patients' CD4+ T cells carried increased TRBV05-01 (Vbeta 5.1) usage versus control CD4+ T cells.

Excluded: major illness, comorbidity, regular medication, drug use, over 100 g alcohol weekly. Blood, approximately 30 ml, was drawn into EDTA tubes. Points on this clone: Its antigen remains unknown.

The CDR3 is made up of 13 amino acids. The germline V gene encodes CDR1 MNHEY and CDR2 SMNVEV (reference sequence). Trimming removed 8 bases from V and 2 bases from J, with 12 bases in between. TCRdb's table, derived via immunoSEQ multiplex PCR, lists solely in-frame clones and lacks some. The repertoire consists of tens of thousands of clones, with about 90% occurring once and the leading ten covering approximately 0.45%. The chain couples TRBV27 to TRBJ1-2, with unresolved D. The sequencing input was CD4+ T cells from PBMCs. This clonotype originated in a woman between 35 and 50 years old in good health. CDR3 nucleotides: TGTGCCAGCCGCCGGGATCTCAACTATGGCTACACCTTC. It codes for CASRRDLNYGYTF.